The source of this T cell receptor (beta chain) is a study of breast tumors, draining lymph nodes, adjacent tissues. Only one count was recorded for this clonotype. Its specificity is unknown. This CDR3 is 12 amino acids long. From germline, CDR1 is SQVTM and CDR2 ANQGSEA. The V end was cut by 6 bases, the J end by 5 bases, with 14 bases between. One entry per CDR3 protein results from TCRdb running MiXCR on the multiplex PCR reads. The repertoire has tens of thousands of distinct CDR3 sequences, 42% of them found once; the top ten carry over 9.5%. Whole-study results and caveats: Compared with lymph nodes, tumors were less diverse; compared with nontumor tissue, more. Data fit most tumor T cells coming from lymph node, expanding in tumor.

The genes are TRBV29-1 and TRBJ2-7, with D perhaps TRBD2 (6 bases). The clonotype was recovered from a female donor with breast cancer. Some clones in this sample may be carry-over from other donors' samples. Sequencing used breast tumor tissue. The CDR3 region is CSVKGGGDEQYF. The DNA of the CDR3 is TGCAGCGTGAAGGGAGGTGGGGACGAGCAGTACTTC.